One and the same sample provided the 17 T cell receptor beta chains below, sequenced in a study of T cell responses to AZD1222 COVID-19 vaccine. Only in-frame clones appear in the TCRdb table, and some are missing; sequencing was by immunoSEQ multiplex PCR. The sample shows 150,000 to 200,000 clones, around 90% of them seen only once. Sequenced material: peripheral blood, taken 28 days after the second AZD1222 dose. These receptors were obtained from an adult who received the AZD1222 COVID-19 vaccine.

V gene TRBV7-2 combines with J gene TRBJ1-3; no reliable D call. The CDR3 length is 12 residues. Germline CDR1 reads SGHTA; CDR2 reads FQGNSA. The ends were cut back, 6 bases at V and 3 bases at J, with 6 bases in the middle. The CDR3 loop reads CASSLSGNTIYF. Written as DNA, the CDR3 is TGTGCCAGCAGTCTAAGTGGAAACACCATATATTTT.

The chain has TRBV19 and TRBJ2-1; D is unclear. CDR1 and CDR2 from the germline V gene are LNHDA and SQIVND (reference sequence). The CDR3 has 12 residues. The V end was cut by 6 bases, the J end by 4 bases, with 7 bases between. The CDR3 loop reads CASSEGYNEQFF. The CDR3, as DNA: TGTGCCAGTAGCGAAGGGTACAATGAGCAGTTCTTC.

The genes are TRBV6-2 or TRBV6-3 and TRBJ1-3; D is ambiguous. Trimming removed 2 bases at V and 1 base at J, with 6 bases between. The length of the CDR3 is 14 residues. The V gene's germline CDR1 is MNHEY and CDR2 SVGEGT. The CDR3 is CASSYGPSGNTIYF. CDR3 DNA sequence: TGTGCCAGCAGTTACGGGCCTTCTGGAAACACCATATATTTT.

V gene TRBV5-4 combines with J gene TRBJ2-2; D unclear. V gave up 1 base and J gave up 4 bases, with 11 bases separating them. Germline assignment: CDR1 SGHNT and CDR2 YYREEE (reference sequence). There are 15 residues in the CDR3. In nucleotides, the CDR3 is TGTGCCAGCAGCTTGAGGCAGAGGAGCACCGGGGAGCTGTTTTTT. It codes for CASSLRQRSTGELFF.

This clone has only one observation. The chain has TRBV28 and TRBJ2-2, with D possibly TRBD1 on 6 matching bases. The germline V gene has CDR1 MDHEN and CDR2 SYDVKM. With 8 bases removed from V and 6 bases from J, the gap between germline ends came to 22 bases. The CDR3 covers 16 residues. In DNA, the CDR3 is TGTGCCAGCGGAGTTACAGGGCAGGGCGGCTCCGGGGAGCTGTTTTTT. Its protein is CASGVTGQGGSGELFF.

CDR3 loop: CASSQEGDPAGYTF. The CDR3 DNA reads TGTGCCAGCAGCCAAGAGGGTGACCCCGCGGGCTACACCTTC. This chain connects TRBV3-1 (or the pseudogene TRBV3-2) to TRBJ1-2; D remains unclear. The germline V and J ends were trimmed by 0 bases and 8 bases, with 13 bases remaining between them. The CDR3 is 14 residues long. Germline V gene lookup returns CDR1 LGHDT and CDR2 YNNKEL (reference sequence).

This clone was seen a few times. The chain is built from TRBV5-4 and TRBJ2-5, with D perhaps TRBD2 (6 bases). CDR1 and CDR2 from the germline V gene are SGHNT and YYREEE (reference sequence). The V and J ends lost 0 bases and 4 bases respectively, with 10 bases between them. The CDR3 has 14 residues. CDR3 sequence: CASSLDPGGETQYF. The CDR3 nucleotides are TGTGCCAGCAGCTTGGACCCCGGGGGAGAGACCCAGTACTTC.

This clone was detected a few times. CDR3 amino acids: CASSWGAQPQHF. The CDR3 nucleotides read TGTGCCAGCAGTTGGGGGGCTCAGCCCCAGCATTTT. This sequence joins TRBV28 and TRBJ1-5; D is possibly TRBD1 (6 bases). Looked up from germline, CDR1 is MDHEN and CDR2 is SYDVKM. V was cut by 4 bases and J by 6 bases, with 7 bases left in between. There are 12 residues in the CDR3.

This clone is a singleton in its sample. The chain is built from TRBV7-2 and TRBJ2-1, with a tentative D call TRBD2 (7 bases). The ends were cut back, 2 bases at V and 7 bases at J, with 15 bases in the middle. The CDR3 loop spans 15 amino acids. The V gene's germline CDR1 is SGHTA and CDR2 FQGNSA. CDR3 nucleotide sequence: TGTGCCAGCAGCTTAAGGGGGGGAGGACGAAATGAGCAGTTCTTC. Translating it yields CASSLRGGGRNEQFF. The variable domain in full, completed from reference TRBV7-2 and TRBJ2-1, reads GAGVSQSPSNKVTEKGKDVELRCDPISGHTALYWYRQSLGQGLEFLIYFQGNSAPDKSGLPSDRFSAERTGGSVSTLTIQRTQQEDSAVYLCASSLRGGGRNEQFFGPGTRLTVL.

On this clone itself: The sample carries other DNA sequences with the same CDR3. This rearrangement joins TRBV5-1 to TRBJ1-2; D is undetermined. V lost 0 bases to trimming and J lost 2 bases, with 8 bases between them. This CDR3 region has 14 residues. Germline V gives CDR1 SGHRS, CDR2 YFSETQ. The CDR3 sequence: CASSLGDGNYGYTF. The CDR3, as DNA: TGCGCCAGCAGCTTGGGTGACGGGAACTATGGCTACACCTTC.

The gene calls are TRBV29-1 and TRBJ1-2, with D hard to call. The V end was cut by 0 bases, the J end by 4 bases, with 9 bases between. CDR1 SQVTM and CDR2 ANQGSEA come from the germline V gene. CDR3 length: 13 residues. The CDR3 sequence is CSVEDMELYGYTF. The CDR3 region has the DNA TGCAGCGTTGAAGACATGGAACTCTATGGCTACACCTTC.

V and J are TRBV30 and TRBJ1-3; no clear D. CDR3 size: 16 residues. Trimming removed 4 bases from V and 0 bases from J, with 16 bases in between. Germline V gene data show CDR1 as GTSNPN and CDR2 as SVGIG (reference sequence). CDR3 amino acids: CAWTQGPVSSGNTIYF. The CDR3 DNA sequence: TGTGCCTGGACCCAAGGACCCGTCAGCTCTGGAAACACCATATATTTT. The complete variable domain, with remaining parts taken from reference TRBV30 and TRBJ1-3, reads SQTIHQWPATLVQPVGSPLSLECTVEGTSNPNLYWYRQAAGRGLQLLFYSVGIGQISSEVPQNLSASRPQDRQFILSSKKLLLSDSGFYLCAWTQGPVSSGNTIYFGEGSWLTVV.

This chain joins TRBV28 and TRBJ2-5; TRBD2 aligns across 7 bases. This CDR3 region has 17 residues. Unmatched junction bases numbered 17, after V lost 5 bases and J lost 5 bases. Germline CDR1 and CDR2: MDHEN and SYDVKM. CDR3 amino acids: CASSPSFAGAVGETQYF. For the CDR3, the DNA is TGTGCCAGCAGTCCCTCTTTCGCGGGAGCGGTCGGGGAGACCCAGTACTTC.

This sequence joins TRBV11-1 and TRBJ2-3; D is possibly TRBD2 (5 bases). The CDR3 is 14 residues long. Germline V gives CDR1 SGHAT, CDR2 FQDESV (reference sequence). V shed 1 base and J shed 2 bases, with 7 bases lying between them. This CDR3 is CASSLGGNTDTQYF. For the CDR3, the DNA is TGTGCCAGCAGCTTAGGAGGGAACACAGATACGCAGTATTTT.

This chain joins TRBV23-1 and TRBJ2-4, with 10 bases aligning to TRBD2. TRBV23-1 is an ORF, and what it does is uncertain. J lost 5 bases, V lost 0 bases, and 10 bases had no gene match. The CDR3 covers 18 residues. DNA for the CDR3: TGCGCCAGCAGTCAATCGGTGGCAGCGGGAGGGCCGGAAAACATTCAGTACTTC. Its protein is CASSQSVAAGGPENIQYF.

J is TRBJ2-4 and V is TRBV3-1 (or the pseudogene TRBV3-2), with D perhaps matching TRBD1 or TRBD2 (5 bases each). Trimming stripped 4 bases from V and 1 base from J, with 14 bases between. The CDR3 runs to 16 residues. Germline assignment: CDR1 LGHDT and CDR2 YNNKEL (reference sequence). CDR3: CASSRSRDAAKNIQYF. CDR3 DNA: TGTGCCAGCAGCCGCAGCCGGGACGCCGCCAAAAACATTCAGTACTTC.

The gene calls are TRBV18 and TRBJ2-7; 12 bases are shared with TRBD2. The CDR3 has 16 amino acids. Unmatched junction bases numbered 13, after V lost 6 bases and J lost 7 bases. Germline CDR1 reads KGHSH; CDR2 reads LQKENI. CDR3 sequence reads: CASSAAPPSGGGEQYF. The CDR3 DNA sequence: TGTGCCAGCTCGGCAGCTCCCCCTAGCGGGGGGGGTGAGCAGTACTTC.